These 17 T cell receptor beta chains were all obtained from the same sample, sequenced in a study of cytomegalovirus exposure and HLA in healthy donors. PCR amplification relied on 60 Vbeta primers (plus 13 Jbeta primers). Libraries were prepared by immunoSEQ multiplex PCR; TCRdb keeps only in-frame clonotypes and omits some of them. Among around 130,000 clones listed, around 76% were seen once. The sequencing input was PBMCs. The receptor set was obtained from a woman in her forties or fifties in good health and CMV-seronegative.

Regarding this clone: This sample also contains other DNA sequences that code for the same CDR3. V is TRBV27 and J is TRBJ2-1, with 11 bases lining up with TRBD1. Trimming took 2 bases from V and 4 from J; bases not matched to a gene: 1. The CDR3 is made up of 15 amino acids. The V gene's germline CDR1 is MNHEY and CDR2 SMNVEV (reference sequence). DNA for the CDR3: TGTGCCAGCAGTTTAGGACAGGGGGCTTACAATGAGCAGTTCTTC. It encodes CASSLGQGAYNEQFF.

V usage is TRBV6-5 and J usage is TRBJ2-1; 8 nucleotides line up with TRBD1. Germline CDR1 reads MNHEY; CDR2 reads SVGAGI. V lost 6 bases and J lost 3; bases outside the gene matches: 7. This CDR3 region has 15 residues. This chain's CDR3 is CASSLTGGYYNEQFF. The CDR3 DNA is TGTGCCAGCAGCCTTACAGGGGGGTACTACAATGAGCAGTTCTTC.

The rearrangement joins TRBV4-2 to TRBJ2-1, with 8 bases lining up with TRBD2. J was trimmed by 3 bases and V by 5 bases; bases with no gene match: 3. The CDR3 is 14 amino acids. Per germline, CDR1 LGHNA and CDR2 YNFKEQ. As DNA, the CDR3 is TGTGCCAGCAGCTATCGGGAGGGCTACAATGAGCAGTTCTTC. Encoded protein: CASSYREGYNEQFF.

This chain connects TRBV6-1 to TRBJ1-1, with D uncertain. Between the trimmed V and J ends, which lost 7 bases and 1 base, there was a span of 4 bases. This CDR3 comprises 11 residues. CDR1 and CDR2 from the germline V gene are MNHNS and SASEGT. The CDR3 spells CASTENTEAFF. CDR3 nucleotides: TGTGCCAGCACAGAGAACACTGAAGCTTTCTTT.

V usage is TRBV6-5 and J usage is TRBJ1-3; unclear D gene. This CDR3 has 16 residues. CDR1 MNHEY and CDR2 SVGAGI come from the germline V gene. Trimming pared 0 bases from V and 2 bases from J, leaving 11 bases between. CDR3: CASSYSQDLPGNTIYF. CDR3 nucleotide sequence: TGTGCCAGCAGTTACTCGCAAGATCTACCTGGAAACACCATATATTTT.

This clone was observed once. V and J are TRBV15 and TRBJ2-7; D perhaps matches TRBD1 (5 bases). The V and J ends lost 0 bases and 5 bases respectively, with 8 bases between them. This CDR3 is 13 amino acids long. Germline-derived CDR1 and CDR2 are LNHNV and YYDKDF (reference sequence). CDR3: CATSRDRVNEQYF. In nucleotides, the CDR3 is TGTGCCACCAGCAGAGACAGGGTTAACGAGCAGTACTTC.

This clone was seen just once. The rearrangement joins TRBV4-3 to TRBJ2-7; 9 nucleotides align to TRBD2. V lost 6 bases, J lost 2 bases, and 8 bases stayed unmatched. The CDR3 is 15 residues long. Germline assignment: CDR1 LGHNA and CDR2 YSLEER. The CDR3 reads CASSPQAGGTYEQYF. The CDR3 coding sequence is TGCGCCAGCAGTCCCCAGGCGGGAGGGACCTACGAGCAGTACTTC.

This clone was seen only a few times. The chain uses TRBV7-9 and TRBJ2-7; 10 bases are shared with TRBD1. V trimming: 4 bases; J trimming: 3 bases; junction bases outside the gene matches: 12. CDR3 size: 17 residues. Germline V gene data show CDR1 as SEHNR and CDR2 as FQNEAQ (reference sequence). DNA for the CDR3: TGTGCCAGCAGCTGGAACTACCGGGACAGGGGAAGCTACGAGCAGTACTTC. This gives the protein CASSWNYRDRGSYEQYF.

The V and J genes are TRBV10-3 and TRBJ1-4, with 7 bases that match TRBD1. CDR3 length equals 15 residues. CDR1 ENHRY and CDR2 SYGVKD come from the germline V gene. Losses at the gene ends were 8 bases for V and 8 bases for J; bases not matched to a gene: 14. The CDR3 DNA reads TGTGCCATCTCCTCTAATCGACAGGGTGGCGAAAAACTGTTTTTT. As protein: CAISSNRQGGEKLFF.

V usage is TRBV5-1 and J usage is TRBJ2-7; 10 nucleotides match TRBD2. CDR1 SGHRS and CDR2 YFSETQ come from the germline V gene. Trimming at V came to 4 bases and at J to 6 bases, leaving 7 bases not matched to a gene. The CDR3 is 14 residues long. The CDR3 region has the DNA TGCGCCAGCAGCCGCGGGACTAGCGTCGGCGAGCAGTACTTC. Amino acid sequence: CASSRGTSVGEQYF. The full variable domain, with the rest looked up from reference TRBV5-1 and TRBJ2-7, is KAGVTQTPRYLIKTRGQQVTLSCSPISGHRSVSWYQQTPGQGLQFLFEYFSETQRNKGNFPGRFSGRQFSNSRSEMNVSTLELGDSALYLCASSRGTSVGEQYFGPGTRLTVT.

This clone was seen once. The chain links TRBV11-3 to TRBJ2-5; D may be TRBD2 (6 bases). Trimming left V 1 base short and J 3 bases short, with 6 bases between. Looked up from germline, CDR1 is SGHNT and CDR2 is YENEEA. This CDR3 has 13 amino acids. The CDR3 sequence: CASSLGGEETQYF. In nucleotides, the CDR3 is TGTGCCAGCAGCTTAGGGGGGGAAGAGACCCAGTACTTC.

The chain recombines TRBV19 with TRBJ2-7; the match to TRBD2 covers 7 bases. The CDR3 covers 12 residues. The junction had 4 bases not matched to a gene; V was cut back by 11 bases and J by 0 bases. Germline CDR1 is LNHDA and CDR2 is SQIVND (reference sequence). CDR3 in amino acids: CAPRESSYEQYV. The CDR3 region has the DNA TGTGCCCCGCGGGAGAGCTCCTACGAGCAGTACGTC.

This clone was seen a few times. This chain links TRBV5-4 with TRBJ2-2; 8 nucleotides align to TRBD2. V shed 0 bases and J 3 bases; nucleotides not matched to a gene: 1. Germline V CDR1 and CDR2: SGHNT, YYREEE (reference sequence). There are 15 residues in the CDR3. In DNA form, the CDR3 reads TGTGCCAGCAGCTTGGGAGCGGGAGACACCGGGGAGCTGTTTTTT. Encoded protein: CASSLGAGDTGELFF.

The table lists this clone with a few counts. The chain joins TRBV7-2 to TRBJ1-2, with a weak D call TRBD1 (5 bases). Germline-derived CDR1 and CDR2 are SGHTA and FQGNSA. V was clipped by 4 bases and J by 7 bases, with 16 bases between them. The CDR3 loop spans 14 amino acids. The CDR3 DNA sequence: TGTGCCAGCAGCTATCTTTCTCAGGGAGGTGGCTACACCTTC. This translates into CASSYLSQGGGYTF.

The chain has TRBV5-1 and TRBJ2-2; D unclear. CDR1 is SGHRS, CDR2 YFSETQ, per germline. CDR3 length: 12 amino acids. Between the trimmed V and J ends, which lost 5 bases and 9 bases, there was a span of 11 bases. The CDR3 here is CASRSEVRELFF. CDR3 sequence (DNA): TGCGCCAGCAGGTCCGAGGTCCGGGAGCTGTTTTTT.

This clone was counted once. The chain links TRBV27 to TRBJ2-7; 7 nucleotides agree with TRBD2. J gave up 3 bases and V 5 bases, and 16 bases lay outside the gene matches. Germline CDR1 MNHEY, CDR2 SMNVEV (reference sequence). This CDR3 comprises 17 residues. CDR3 loop: CASSQHLRGGQCYEQYF. In DNA, the CDR3 is TGTGCCAGCAGTCAACACCTGCGGGGAGGGCAGTGCTACGAGCAGTACTTC.

The CDR3 DNA reads TGCGCCAGCAGCTTGCGGGGGAATCAGCCCCAGCATTTT. Amino acid sequence: CASSLRGNQPQHF. V gene TRBV5-1 combines with J gene TRBJ1-5, with D possibly being TRBD1 (5 bases). Germline V gives CDR1 SGHRS, CDR2 YFSETQ. V was shortened by 1 base and J by 4 bases, with 6 bases between the two germline ends. This CDR3 has 13 amino acids.